This paragraph reports one TCR beta chain. Antigen unknown. RNA transcripts were the template, and TCR beta CDR3 regions were amplified from them. First-round RT-PCR employed HTBI primers, with a second-round multiplex PCR after it. Each CDR3 protein gets one entry after TCRdb re-called the multiplex PCR reads with MiXCR. The sample consists of about 500,000 distinct CDR3 sequences, less than 45% of them appearing once. The source of the sample is a study of Graves' ophthalmopathy and Graves' hyperthyroidism. Overall study results and limits: The authors also found most expanded thyroid clonotypes above 0.001 frequency in blood.

As diagnostic evidence, clinical symptoms, serum thyroxine, TRAb, thyroid ultrasound and orbital computed tomography were relied upon. The CDR3 extends over 12 amino acids. With 4 bases removed from V and 5 bases from J, the gap between germline ends came to 8 bases. The germline gives CDR1 ENHRY, CDR2 SYGVKD. The chain couples TRBV10-3 to TRBJ2-5; D remains ambiguous. Input material: peripheral blood or thyroid tissue (not recorded which). This clonotype originated in an adult man with Graves' hyperthyroidism. CDR3 loop: CAISAVAETQYF. DNA for the CDR3: TGTGCCATCAGTGCGGTAGCCGAGACCCAGTACTTC.